By its share, the clone carrying this T cell receptor (beta chain) is medium-sized. Antigen unknown. TCRdb passed the 5' RACE reads through MiXCR, listing each CDR3 protein once. The sample contains about 18,000 distinct CDR3 sequences, about 6% of which appear only once. These data originate in a study of spatial heterogeneity in lung cancer. The CDR3 is made up of 13 amino acids. CDR1 is SQVTM and CDR2 is ANQGSEA in the germline V gene. The V end was cut by 8 bases, the J end by 4 bases, with 17 bases between. As to time point: sample taken at primary tumor resection. General study results and limits: Tumor mutation count correlated with how many alpha and beta TCRs expanded intratumorally.

The sequencing used lung tumor tissue, collected at surgery. This clonotype was sampled from a female donor with early-stage non-small cell lung cancer. V gene TRBV29-1 combines with J gene TRBJ1-2; a possible D gene is TRBD1 (5 bases). DNA of the CDR3: TGCAGCTTCCTGACAGACGGTGGCTATGGCTACACCTTC. This sequence encodes CSFLTDGGYGYTF.